Each of the 25 T cell receptor beta chains below was sequenced from the same sample in a study of Tregs in tolerant kidney transplant recipients. Assay: immunoSEQ multiplex PCR; the TCRdb copy retains only in-frame clones and omits some. The table shows 100,000 to 130,000 clones, with 90% occurring only once. Material: CD4+ T cells from blood, obtained before the transplant. Every receptor here comes from a human donor who received a combined kidney and bone marrow transplant.

The chain is built from TRBV28 and TRBJ2-1, with 13 bases lining up with TRBD2. From germline, CDR1 is MDHEN and CDR2 SYDVKM. CDR3 size: 16 residues. With V trimmed by 2 bases and J by 6 bases, 4 bases remained unmatched. The DNA for the CDR3 is TGTGCCAGCAGTTTACCCGGACTAGCGGGAGTCAATGAGCAGTTCTTC. Translated: CASSLPGLAGVNEQFF. Full variable domain (remainder filled in from reference TRBV28 and TRBJ2-1): DVKVTQSSRYLVKRTGEKVFLECVQDMDHENMFWYRQDPGLGLRLIYFSYDVKMKEKGDIPEGYSVSREKKERFSLILESASTNQTSMYLCASSLPGLAGVNEQFFGPGTRLTVL.

The V gene is TRBV13, the J gene TRBJ1-4; perhaps TRBD1 as D (5 bases). Germline CDR1 PRHDT, CDR2 FYEKMQ (reference sequence). This CDR3 has 16 residues. Trimming left V 5 bases short and J 3 bases short, with 16 bases between. CDR3 loop: CASSPGGTRSNEKLFF. The CDR3 coding sequence is TGTGCCAGCAGCCCGGGAGGGACGCGGTCTAATGAAAAACTGTTTTTT.

This chain connects TRBV7-9 to TRBJ2-1; 10 bases match TRBD2. V dropped 5 bases and J dropped 6; count of bases not matched to a gene: 7. Germline CDR1 SEHNR, CDR2 FQNEAQ (reference sequence). This CDR3 has 15 amino acids. In nucleotides, the CDR3 is TGTGCCAGCAGCCTCCGTGGACTAGCGGTCAATGAGCAGTTCTTC. This translates into CASSLRGLAVNEQFF.

The genes are TRBV6-5 and TRBJ1-1, with 8 positions matching TRBD1. V dropped 3 bases and J dropped 12; count of bases not matched to a gene: 9. CDR1 and CDR2 (germline): MNHEY, SVGAGI. The CDR3 has 13 residues. The CDR3 DNA reads TGTGCCAGCAGTTATTCCGGGACAGGAGCTACTTTCTTT. Encoded protein: CASSYSGTGATFF.

This clone was detected only a few times. The chain employs TRBV30 and TRBJ1-2, with D maybe TRBD1 (6 bases). The V and J ends lost 8 bases and 2 bases respectively, with 15 bases between them. Germline CDR1 is GTSNPN and CDR2 is SVGIG (reference sequence). The CDR3 loop spans 13 amino acids. The CDR3 sequence: CATQTGRNYGYTF. In nucleotides, the CDR3 is TGTGCCACCCAGACAGGAAGGAACTATGGCTACACCTTC.

The V gene is TRBV28, the J gene TRBJ2-1, with D possibly matching TRBD2 (6 bases). Germline lookup yields CDR1 MDHEN and CDR2 SYDVKM. CDR3 size: 21 residues. V lost 4 bases to trimming and J lost 7 bases, with 35 bases between them. The CDR3 loop reads CASSSSPPGLSFWITLNEQFF. For the CDR3, the DNA is TGTGCCAGCAGTTCATCCCCACCGGGACTCTCCTTCTGGATCACATTGAATGAGCAGTTCTTC.

The J gene is TRBJ1-1, the V gene TRBV13; D gene uncertain. V was shortened by 5 bases and J by 5 bases, with 21 bases between the two germline ends. The CDR3 consists of 16 residues. Germline V gene sequence: CDR1 PRHDT, CDR2 FYEKMQ (reference sequence). CDR3 in amino acids: CASSRPVAGRETEAFF. The CDR3 bases are TGTGCCAGCAGCCGACCCGTGGCGGGGAGAGAAACTGAAGCTTTCTTT.

The table lists this clone with a count of one. The V gene is TRBV19, the J gene TRBJ2-3; tentatively, D is TRBD2 (5 bases). Germline CDR1 and CDR2: LNHDA and SQIVND (reference sequence). The V gene lost 1 base and the J gene lost 3 bases, with 11 bases spanning the gap. The CDR3 has 15 residues. CDR3 region: CASSIGGIRTDTQYF. CDR3 sequence (DNA): TGTGCCAGTAGTATAGGAGGGATTCGGACAGATACGCAGTATTTT.

This chain connects TRBV7-2 to TRBJ2-7, with TRBD1 as a possible D gene (6 bases). Germline-derived CDR1 and CDR2 are SGHTA and FQGNSA. The V and J ends lost 1 base and 6 bases respectively, with 10 bases between them. CDR3 size: 13 residues. DNA for the CDR3: TGTGCCAGCAGCTTAGAGGGGGTCCGCGAGCAGTACTTC. It translates to CASSLEGVREQYF.

V and J are TRBV5-1 and TRBJ2-3; TRBD2 is a possible D gene (6 bases). This CDR3 contains 16 residues. Per the germline V gene, CDR1 is SGHRS and CDR2 is YFSETQ. Trimming left V 4 bases short and J 2 bases short, with 17 bases between. The CDR3 region has the DNA TGCGCCAGCAGCCTGGGTGGGGGGTCATACACAGATACGCAGTATTTT. Translating it yields CASSLGGGSYTDTQYF. Together with reference TRBV5-1 and TRBJ2-3, the CDR3 gives the full variable domain: KAGVTQTPRYLIKTRGQQVTLSCSPISGHRSVSWYQQTPGQGLQFLFEYFSETQRNKGNFPGRFSGRQFSNSRSEMNVSTLELGDSALYLCASSLGGGSYTDTQYFGPGTRLTVL.

The rearrangement links TRBV6-6 to TRBJ1-2, with 7 bases aligning to TRBD1. J gave up 3 bases and V 6 bases, and 4 bases lay outside the gene matches. CDR1 and CDR2 from the germline V gene are MNHNY and SVGAGI (reference sequence). The CDR3 is 13 amino acids. This CDR3 reads CASRPGQDYGYTF. DNA for the CDR3: TGTGCCAGCAGGCCCGGACAGGACTATGGCTACACCTTC.

This chain uses TRBV7-8 with TRBJ2-4, with D tentatively TRBD2 (6 bases). Trimming removed 5 bases from V and 1 base from J, with 18 bases in between. The CDR3 sequence is 17 residues long. CDR1 is SGHVS and CDR2 is FQNEAQ in the germline V gene. The CDR3 is CASSLLGGTKAKNIQYF. The CDR3 DNA follows: TGTGCCAGCAGCCTCCTTGGGGGGACGAAGGCCAAAAACATTCAGTACTTC.

A word on this clone: An end of the junction differs from the germline gene, which may be a read error. The chain couples TRBV5-8 to TRBJ1-2; 11 bases line up with TRBD1. CDR1 is SGHTS and CDR2 is YDEGEE in the germline V gene. The CDR3 is 14 residues long. CDR3 amino acids: CASRLDRGLSGYTF. CDR3 coding DNA: TGTGCCAGCAGATTGGACAGGGGGCTAAGTGGCTACACCTTC.

This clone was seen more than once but under ten times. The chain carries TRBV7-2 and TRBJ2-7, with D possibly being TRBD1 (5 bases). The V and J ends lost 5 bases and 0 bases respectively, with 14 bases between them. Germline V gene data show CDR1 as SGHTA and CDR2 as FQGNSA. The CDR3 loop spans 15 amino acids. In nucleotides, the CDR3 is TGTGCCAGCAGCCAGGACACAATCTTCTCCTACGAGCAGTACTTC. It specifies CASSQDTIFSYEQYF.

This clone was recorded a few times. The rearrangement uses TRBV6-6 and TRBJ2-2, with TRBD1 matching 10 bases. Germline V gene data show CDR1 as MNHNY and CDR2 as SVGAGI (reference sequence). Trimming took 3 bases from V and 12 from J; bases not matched to a gene: 7. This CDR3 is 14 amino acids long. In DNA form, the CDR3 reads TGTGCCAGCAGTTATGCGGGACAGGGGAAGAAGCTGTTTTTT. Protein product: CASSYAGQGKKLFF.

The V and J genes are TRBV6-4 and TRBJ2-3; a possible D gene is TRBD2 (6 bases). V lost 6 bases to trimming and J lost 3 bases, with 16 bases between them. Germline V lookup: CDR1 MRHNA, CDR2 SNTAGT. This CDR3 has 15 residues. The CDR3 coding sequence is TGTGCCAGCAGGGGCTCCCTGGCGGGAACAGATACGCAGTATTTT. It yields the protein CASRGSLAGTDTQYF.

CDR3 residues: CASSVEVAGARGYTF. The CDR3, as DNA: TGTGCCAGCAGCGTAGAGGTTGCGGGGGCACGAGGCTACACCTTC. V usage is TRBV9 and J usage is TRBJ1-2, with a tentative D call TRBD1 (6 bases). The CDR3 length is 15 residues. Deletions cut 0 bases from V and 8 bases from J, with 17 bases between. CDR1 is SGDLS, CDR2 YYNGEE, per germline.

The chain joins TRBV11-2 to TRBJ1-2; D is perhaps TRBD1 (5 bases). V was clipped by 1 base and J by 4 bases, with 13 bases between them. CDR3 length: 15 amino acids. Germline lookup yields CDR1 SGHAT and CDR2 FQNNGV. This CDR3 reads CASSLAPDRSYGYTF. For the CDR3, the DNA is TGTGCCAGCAGCTTAGCACCCGACAGAAGCTATGGCTACACCTTC.

V gene TRBV30 combines with J gene TRBJ2-5; 7 bases map to TRBD2. The junction had 13 bases not matched to a gene; V was cut back by 6 bases and J by 9 bases. Germline V gene sequence: CDR1 GTSNPN, CDR2 SVGIG (reference sequence). The length of the CDR3 is 13 residues. CDR3 sequence reads: CACRRGVSLSQYF. As DNA, the CDR3 is TGTGCCTGCCGCCGGGGGGTATCGTTGTCCCAGTACTTC. The full variable domain, in which reference TRBV30 and TRBJ2-5 provide the parts outside the CDR3, is SQTIHQWPATLVQPVGSPLSLECTVEGTSNPNLYWYRQAAGRGLQLLFYSVGIGQISSEVPQNLSASRPQDRQFILSSKKLLLSDSGFYLCACRRGVSLSQYFGPGTRLLVL.

The chain recombines TRBV5-1 with TRBJ1-6; D is uncertain. This CDR3 spans 14 amino acids. Between the trimmed V and J ends, which lost 4 bases and 9 bases, there was a span of 14 bases. Germline loops: CDR1 SGHRS, CDR2 YFSETQ. The DNA for the CDR3 is TGCGCCAGCAGCATCGGGGAGGCGGCTTCACCCCTCCACTTT. Translated: CASSIGEAASPLHF.

The gene calls are TRBV5-6 and TRBJ2-3, with TRBD2 identical over 7 bases. Germline V CDR1 and CDR2: SGHDT, YYEEEE. This CDR3 comprises 13 residues. V lost 7 bases and J lost 4; bases outside the gene matches: 6. CDR3 DNA: TGTGCCAGCGCGGGAGATCCGGCAGATACGCAGTATTTT. Translated: CASAGDPADTQYF.

The chain is built from TRBV6-6 and TRBJ2-1, with 11 bases lining up with TRBD2. Trimming removed 0 bases from V and 8 bases from J; junction bases left unmatched: 6. The germline CDR1 and CDR2 sequences are MNHNY and SVGAGI (reference sequence). This CDR3 is 16 amino acids long. CDR3 in amino acids: CASSYSASGRFHEQFF. The CDR3 DNA is TGTGCCAGCAGTTACTCGGCTAGCGGGAGGTTTCATGAGCAGTTCTTC.

The CDR3 region has the DNA TGCGCCAGCAGCTTGGCGACAGCGATACAAGAGACCCAGTACTTC. It is translated as CASSLATAIQETQYF. The chain couples TRBV5-1 to TRBJ2-5; possibly TRBD1 for D (5 bases). Trimming stripped 0 bases from V and 2 bases from J, with 11 bases between. Germline V gene sequence: CDR1 SGHRS, CDR2 YFSETQ. This CDR3 region has 15 residues.

The chain joins TRBV28 to TRBJ2-1, with TRBD2 identical over 9 bases. Germline loops: CDR1 MDHEN, CDR2 SYDVKM. This CDR3 is 14 amino acids long. Unmatched junction bases numbered 6, after V lost 11 bases and J lost 1 base. CDR3 amino acids: CAGSGSQSYNEQFF. The CDR3, as DNA: TGTGCCGGTAGCGGGAGTCAATCCTACAATGAGCAGTTCTTC. The whole variable domain, filled in from reference TRBV28 and TRBJ2-1, reads DVKVTQSSRYLVKRTGEKVFLECVQDMDHENMFWYRQDPGLGLRLIYFSYDVKMKEKGDIPEGYSVSREKKERFSLILESASTNQTSMYLCAGSGSQSYNEQFFGPGTRLTVL.

V usage is TRBV7-2 and J usage is TRBJ1-2; the match to TRBD1 covers 7 bases. The CDR3 covers 15 residues. V lost 5 bases to trimming and J lost 1 base; unmatched junction nucleotides: 7. The germline CDR1 and CDR2 sequences are SGHTA and FQGNSA. The CDR3 nucleotides read TGTGCCAGCAGCGGAGCCCCAGGGGGTAACTATGGCTACACCTTC. Translating gives CASSGAPGGNYGYTF.